The 29 T cell receptor beta chains below come from one sample, sequenced in a study of T cells in Graves' hyperthyroidism and ophthalmopathy. Using RNA transcripts as the source, TCR beta CDR3 regions were amplified. HTBI primers drove first-round RT-PCR of the TCR CDR3. A single record per CDR3 protein comes from TCRdb applying MiXCR to the multiplex PCR reads. The table lists more than 350,000 distinct CDR3 sequences, about 14% of them singletons. Input material: blood. These TCRs come from a woman in her twenties or thirties with Graves' ophthalmopathy.

The chain combines TRBV27 with TRBJ2-7; D not resolved. With 2 bases removed from V and 4 bases from J, the gap between germline ends came to 15 bases. CDR3 length: 15 residues. Germline assignment: CDR1 MNHEY and CDR2 SMNVEV (reference sequence). CDR3 region: CASSLGLVAPYEQYF. CDR3 nucleotide sequence: TGTGCCAGCAGTTTAGGTCTTGTAGCCCCTTACGAGCAGTACTTC.

The gene calls are TRBV9 and TRBJ2-7, with a possible D match to TRBD1 (5 bases). Germline CDR1 SGDLS, CDR2 YYNGEE. Trimming removed 4 bases at V and 4 bases at J, with 21 bases between. The CDR3 has 16 residues. CDR3 coding DNA: TGTGCCAGCAGCCATCACACAGGTTCCCCTCCTTACGAGCAGTACTTC. Residues: CASSHHTGSPPYEQYF.

At least ten counts were recorded for this clonotype. The chain joins TRBV9 to TRBJ2-1; 9 positions match TRBD2. Trimming at V came to 0 bases and at J to 3 bases, leaving 10 bases not matched to a gene. The CDR3 is made up of 18 amino acids. CDR1 and CDR2 (germline): SGDLS, YYNGEE. The CDR3 reads CASSVAPPLAGSYNEQFF. As DNA, the CDR3 is TGTGCCAGCAGCGTAGCTCCACCTCTAGCGGGGAGCTACAATGAGCAGTTCTTC.

The genes are TRBV4-1 and TRBJ1-1, with a possible D match to TRBD1 (5 bases). This CDR3 comprises 18 residues. Trimming pared 4 bases from V and 0 bases from J, leaving 21 bases between. Per the germline V gene, CDR1 is MGHRA and CDR2 is YSYEKL. CDR3 sequence reads: CASSPTPGLKTMNTEAFF. CDR3 coding DNA: TGCGCCAGCAGCCCCACGCCGGGACTCAAAACCATGAACACTGAAGCTTTCTTT.

This clonotype was seen ten or more times. The chain carries TRBV28 and TRBJ1-5, with TRBD1 matching over 8 bases. The trim removed 6 bases at V and 1 base at J, leaving 8 bases unmatched. This CDR3 is 16 amino acids long. Germline V gene data show CDR1 as MDHEN and CDR2 as SYDVKM. The CDR3, as DNA: TGTGCCAGCAGAAACCAGGGGGCGGGAAGCAATCAGCCCCAGCATTTT. Its translation is CASRNQGAGSNQPQHF.

The sample holds many counts of this clonotype. The V and J genes are TRBV2 and TRBJ2-2; a possible D gene is TRBD1 (5 bases). Trimming shortened V by 8 bases and J by 0 bases, and 13 bases separated the two germline ends. CDR1 SNHLY and CDR2 FYNNEI come from the germline V gene. The CDR3 covers 15 residues. The CDR3 nucleotides read TGTGCCAGCTCCCCAGAAGGGGCGAACACCGGGGAGCTGTTTTTT. As protein: CASSPEGANTGELFF.

In this sample, this clonotype turned up a few times. This rearrangement joins TRBV19 to TRBJ1-1; D is possibly TRBD1 (6 bases). The germline gives CDR1 LNHDA, CDR2 SQIVND (reference sequence). The CDR3 totals 13 residues. V was shortened by 6 bases and J by 6 bases, with 14 bases between the two germline ends. Here the CDR3 reads CASRRTATAEAFF. The CDR3 region has the DNA TGTGCCAGTAGACGGACAGCGACTGCTGAAGCTTTCTTT.

The genes are TRBV20-1 and TRBJ2-5; possible D gene TRBD2, 7 bases. The CDR3 sequence is 14 residues long. Trimming pared 6 bases from V and 7 bases from J, leaving 21 bases between. CDR1 and CDR2 (germline): DFQATT, SNEGSKA (reference sequence). CDR3: CSAGWGGGLGTQYF. In DNA, the CDR3 is TGCAGTGCGGGGTGGGGGGGGGGCCTCGGGACCCAGTACTTC.

This clonotype was counted at least ten times. The DNA of the CDR3 is TGTGCCAGCTCATGGCGGGGGCCAGACGAGCAGTACTTC. Amino acids: CASSWRGPDEQYF. This chain joins TRBV18 and TRBJ2-7, with a weak D call TRBD2 (7 bases). Looked up from germline, CDR1 is KGHSH and CDR2 is LQKENI. This CDR3 is built from 13 residues. The germline V and J ends were trimmed by 5 bases and 5 bases, with 13 bases remaining between them.

This clonotype was counted many times. The chain combines TRBV18 with TRBJ2-2, with D unclear. The CDR3 has 12 residues. V was trimmed by 5 bases and J by 2 bases, leaving 3 bases between them. CDR1 is KGHSH and CDR2 is LQKENI in the germline V gene. In DNA form, the CDR3 reads TGTGCCAGCTCATACAACACCGGGGAGCTGTTTTTT. Residues: CASSYNTGELFF.

This clonotype was detected ten times or more. The rearrangement uses TRBV20-1 and TRBJ1-5; possibly TRBD1 for D (5 bases). CDR1 DFQATT and CDR2 SNEGSKA come from the germline V gene (reference sequence). V lost 4 bases and J lost 0, with 16 bases in between. This CDR3 contains 16 residues. The CDR3 DNA follows: TGCAGTGCTAACCCCTCAGGGAGGCATAGCAATCAGCCCCAGCATTTT. Its translation is CSANPSGRHSNQPQHF.

This clonotype came up many times. The chain employs TRBV15 and TRBJ1-5; 8 bases match TRBD1. The ends lost 4 bases at V and 2 bases at J; junction bases unmatched: 4. Germline values: CDR1 LNHNV, CDR2 YYDKDF (reference sequence). This CDR3 is 15 amino acids long. This chain's CDR3 is CATSKQGEGNQPQHF. Here the CDR3 DNA reads TGTGCCACCAGCAAACAGGGGGAGGGCAATCAGCCCCAGCATTTT. The entire variable domain, with the rest obtained from reference TRBV15 and TRBJ1-5, is as follows: DAMVIQNPRYQVTQFGKPVTLSCSQTLNHNVMYWYQQKSSQAPKLLFHYYDKDFNNEADTPDNFQSRRPNTSFCFLDIRSPGLGDTAMYLCATSKQGEGNQPQHFGDGTRLSIL.

This clonotype was seen at least ten times. The chain has TRBV2 and TRBJ1-2; 7 nucleotides agree with TRBD1. Trimming cost V 5 bases and J 3 bases; bases outside gene matches: 6. This CDR3 is 14 amino acids long. Germline V gives CDR1 SNHLY, CDR2 FYNNEI. This CDR3 is CASSPGGRYYGYTF. The CDR3 DNA reads TGTGCCAGCAGTCCAGGGGGTCGGTACTATGGCTACACCTTC.

This clonotype has ten or more counts. This sequence joins TRBV3-1 and TRBJ1-2, with D maybe TRBD1 (6 bases). Trimming pared 8 bases from V and 6 bases from J, leaving 16 bases between. From germline, CDR1 is LGHDT and CDR2 YNNKEL (reference sequence). This CDR3 is built from 13 residues. The CDR3 bases are TGTGCCAGCTCATACAGGGACGGGCATGGCTACACCTTC. Its protein is CASSYRDGHGYTF.

In this sample, this clonotype turned up many times. The chain combines TRBV12-5 with TRBJ1-1; D gene unclear. CDR3 length: 21 residues. Germline CDR1 is LGHNT and CDR2 is FRNRAP. V gave up 0 bases and J gave up 5 bases, with 31 bases separating them. The CDR3 loop reads CASGLVPIFAGMIFGRTEAFF. CDR3 in DNA: TGTGCTAGTGGTTTGGTACCGATTTTTGCGGGGATGATATTCGGACGGACTGAAGCTTTCTTT.

The V and J genes are TRBV6-2 or TRBV6-3 and TRBJ1-2, with unresolved D. Germline CDR1 MNHEY, CDR2 SVGEGT. The CDR3 is made up of 13 amino acids. V was trimmed by 6 bases and J by 1 base, leaving 9 bases between them. CDR3 in DNA: TGTGCCAGCAGGACTCAGAGTAACTATGGCTACACCTTC. This gives the protein CASRTQSNYGYTF.

The chain links TRBV25-1 to TRBJ1-2; no clear D. Trimming took 2 bases from V and 7 from J, leaving 14 bases between them. This CDR3 spans 14 amino acids. Germline V lookup: CDR1 MGHDK, CDR2 SYGVNS. CDR3 region: CASSEPGQARGYTF. The CDR3 DNA follows: TGTGCCAGCAGTGAACCCGGGCAGGCCCGTGGCTACACCTTC.

This clonotype was seen at least ten times. The CDR3 nucleotides are TGTGCCACCGGACAAACAGGGTTAGGGGGCAATCAGCCCCAGCATTTT. Its protein is CATGQTGLGGNQPQHF. This chain connects TRBV2 to TRBJ1-5, with D maybe TRBD1 (6 bases). Trimming shortened V by 10 bases and J by 2 bases, and 21 bases separated the two germline ends. This CDR3 is 16 amino acids long. CDR1 SNHLY and CDR2 FYNNEI come from the germline V gene.

V and J are TRBV20-1 and TRBJ2-5; TRBD1 might be the D (7 bases). Germline CDR1 DFQATT, CDR2 SNEGSKA (reference sequence). Trimming left V 3 bases short and J 1 base short, with 9 bases between. The CDR3 totals 13 residues. CDR3 nucleotides: TGCAGTGCTAGTCAGGGGGGCCAAGAGACCCAGTACTTC. Its translation is CSASQGGQETQYF.

This clonotype was seen a few times. The chain employs TRBV14 and TRBJ2-5; 15 positions agree with TRBD2. Trimming removed 2 bases from V and 4 bases from J; junction bases left unmatched: 8. CDR1 SGHDN and CDR2 FVKESK come from the germline V gene. The CDR3 runs 18 residues. CDR3 residues: CASSQSGLAGGLRETQYF. CDR3 DNA sequence: TGTGCCAGCAGCCAATCCGGACTAGCGGGGGGGCTCCGAGAGACCCAGTACTTC.

Many counts were recorded for this clonotype. The gene calls are TRBV13 and TRBJ2-1, with D perhaps matching TRBD1 or TRBD2 (5 bases each). Germline lookup yields CDR1 PRHDT and CDR2 FYEKMQ (reference sequence). CDR3 length: 13 amino acids. The V and J ends lost 0 bases and 10 bases respectively, with 10 bases between them. DNA for the CDR3: TGTGCCAGCAGCTTAGGGCCGGGACGCGAGCAGTTCTTC. This sequence encodes CASSLGPGREQFF.

The chain employs TRBV10-2 and TRBJ2-2; 8 bases line up with TRBD2. With V trimmed by 4 bases and J by 7 bases, 11 bases remained unmatched. In germline, CDR1 is WSHSY, CDR2 SAAADI. This CDR3 comprises 16 residues. CDR3: CASSAIRTAGGGELFF. The CDR3, as DNA: TGCGCCAGCAGTGCCATAAGGACGGCGGGGGGCGGGGAGCTGTTTTTT.

This clonotype was found many times. The rearrangement uses TRBV5-1 and TRBJ2-7; no firm D call. Trimming took off 7 bases at V and 6 bases at J, with 17 bases between the two ends. The CDR3 has 13 amino acids. Per germline, CDR1 SGHRS and CDR2 YFSETQ. The CDR3 DNA sequence: TGCGCCAGCTCATTCGGAAATAGCCGCGAGCAGTACTTC. As protein: CASSFGNSREQYF.

Regarding this clonotype: One base away lies a much larger clone, so this may be a sequencing read error. The chain links TRBV11-2 to TRBJ2-1; D may correspond to TRBD1 or TRBD2 (6 bases each). In germline, CDR1 is SGHAT, CDR2 FQNNGV. The CDR3 extends over 14 amino acids. The CDR3 loop reads CASSSLGGRGEQLF. CDR3 DNA: TGTGCCAGCAGCTCACTGGGGGGCCGGGGTGAGCAGCTCTTC.

This clonotype came up many times. The chain is built from TRBV3-1 and TRBJ1-1, with D tentatively TRBD1 (5 bases). The V end was cut by 4 bases, the J end by 0 bases, with 6 bases between. The germline V gene has CDR1 LGHDT and CDR2 YNNKEL (reference sequence). This CDR3 region has 13 residues. The CDR3 reads CASSRGLNTEAFF. CDR3 sequence (DNA): TGTGCCAGCAGCCGGGGCCTGAACACTGAAGCTTTCTTT.

This clonotype appeared many times. This chain joins TRBV25-1 and TRBJ2-3, with 8 bases fitting TRBD2. Trimming cost V 1 base and J 7 bases; bases outside gene matches: 10. Germline lookup yields CDR1 MGHDK and CDR2 SYGVNS. The CDR3 consists of 16 residues. The CDR3 region is CASSEWDGGARHTQYF. The CDR3 region has the DNA TGTGCCAGCAGTGAATGGGACGGGGGGGCGCGACATACGCAGTATTTT.

This clonotype was counted ten times or more. The germline gene is not matched at one end of the junction; a read error may be the cause. V usage is TRBV20-1 and J usage is TRBJ1-1; no reliable D call. The CDR3 is 14 amino acids. The germline V gene encodes CDR1 DFQATT and CDR2 SNEGSKA (reference sequence). The CDR3 nucleotides read TGCAGTGCTAGAGTAGGGCAGGCGAACACTAAAGCTTTCTTT. Translation gives CSARVGQANTKAFF.

The chain combines TRBV16 with TRBJ1-5; D remains ambiguous. CDR1 and CDR2 from the germline V gene are KGHSY and FQNENV. V was clipped by 0 bases and J by 3 bases, with 9 bases between them. The CDR3 is 15 amino acids. DNA of the CDR3: TGTGCCAGCAGCCAATCCTCGACTACCAATCAGCCCCAGCATTTT. It specifies CASSQSSTTNQPQHF.

This clonotype was seen ten or more times. The chain has TRBV30 and TRBJ2-7; 10 positions agree with TRBD1. CDR3 size: 18 residues. The germline V gene encodes CDR1 GTSNPN and CDR2 SVGIG (reference sequence). Trimming took 4 bases from V and 2 from J; bases not matched to a gene: 17. The CDR3 DNA reads TGTGCCTGGAAAGGTAGGGACAGGGGTGGTCGGAGAGCCTACGAGCAGTACTTC. This encodes CAWKGRDRGGRRAYEQYF.